These 15 T cell receptor beta chains were sequenced from one sample in a study of cytomegalovirus exposure and HLA in healthy donors. Assay used: immunoSEQ multiplex PCR; TCRdb lists only in-frame clones, some missing. Of some 350,000 clones in the sample, about nine tenths were seen once. The sample taken for sequencing was PBMCs. Receptors originate from a woman aged 25 to 39 in good health and CMV-seropositive.

V and J are TRBV12-5 and TRBJ2-2, with a weak D call TRBD1 (6 bases). Germline-derived CDR1 and CDR2 are LGHNT and FRNRAP. CDR3 length: 14 amino acids. Trimming took 6 bases from V and 6 from J, leaving 14 bases between them. CDR3 in DNA: TGTGCTAGTGGCCAGGGGCTCGCGTCCGGGGAGCTGTTTTTT. Translation: CASGQGLASGELFF.

In nucleotides, the CDR3 is TGTGCCAGCCTGTTCGTAGCGGGGGGGAACATAGATGAGCAGTTCTTC. It specifies CASLFVAGGNIDEQFF. This chain connects TRBV28 to TRBJ2-1; TRBD2 matches at 11 bases. Germline assignment: CDR1 MDHEN and CDR2 SYDVKM. V lost 8 bases and J lost 8; bases outside the gene matches: 14. There are 16 residues in the CDR3.

This clone was detected only once. The chain is built from TRBV6-5 and TRBJ2-5; TRBD2 matches 7 bases. Trimming took 8 bases from V and 2 from J; bases not matched to a gene: 5. Germline CDR1 is MNHEY and CDR2 is SVGAGI. The CDR3 runs 13 residues. CDR3 region: CASGELAQETQYF. The DNA of the CDR3 is TGTGCCAGCGGAGAACTAGCGCAAGAGACCCAGTACTTC.

This clone was recorded a few times. The V and J genes are TRBV27 and TRBJ2-7; 10 positions agree with TRBD2. J gave up 4 bases and V 5 bases, and 17 bases lay outside the gene matches. This CDR3 spans 18 amino acids. The germline gives CDR1 MNHEY, CDR2 SMNVEV (reference sequence). The CDR3, as DNA: TGTGCCAGCAGTCTAAAATTATCTAGCGGGGGAGGTGGATACGAGCAGTACTTC. This sequence encodes CASSLKLSSGGGGYEQYF.

V usage is TRBV14 and J usage is TRBJ2-1; the match to TRBD2 covers 12 bases. CDR1 and CDR2 from the germline V gene are SGHDN and FVKESK. CDR3 size: 16 residues. Unmatched junction bases numbered 10, after V lost 4 bases and J lost 9 bases. The CDR3 DNA follows: TGTGCCAGCAGCCGCGCTAGCGGGAGGGCTCAAGGTGAGCAGTTCTTC. Its protein is CASSRASGRAQGEQFF. The entire variable domain, with the rest obtained from reference TRBV14 and TRBJ2-1, is as follows: EAGVTQFPSHSVIEKGQTVTLRCDPISGHDNLYWYRRVMGKEIKFLLHFVKESKQDESGMPNNRFLAERTGGTYSTLKVQPAELEDSGVYFCASSRASGRAQGEQFFGPGTRLTVL.

The genes are TRBV9 and TRBJ2-2, with a tentative D call TRBD1 (6 bases). The germline CDR1 and CDR2 sequences are SGDLS and YYNGEE. The CDR3 runs 15 residues. The V gene lost 0 bases and the J gene lost 4 bases, with 10 bases spanning the gap. The CDR3 region is CASSVGQGTTGELFF. CDR3 coding DNA: TGTGCCAGCAGCGTAGGGCAGGGGACCACCGGGGAGCTGTTTTTT.

This chain links TRBV6-5 with TRBJ2-2; 11 bases match TRBD1. V shed 1 base and J 6 bases; nucleotides not matched to a gene: 4. Per germline, CDR1 MNHEY and CDR2 SVGAGI. This CDR3 region has 16 residues. The CDR3 region is CASSYFGTGGSGELFF. In DNA form, the CDR3 reads TGTGCCAGCAGTTACTTTGGGACAGGGGGTTCCGGGGAGCTGTTTTTT.

This chain joins TRBV29-1 and TRBJ2-3; 7 nucleotides match TRBD2. Germline values: CDR1 SQVTM, CDR2 ANQGSEA. With V trimmed by 2 bases and J by 3 bases, 2 bases remained unmatched. CDR3 length: 13 amino acids. CDR3 sequence reads: CSVERRETDTQYF. The CDR3 nucleotides read TGCAGCGTTGAACGGCGGGAGACAGATACGCAGTATTTT.

This clone has only one observation. The chain has TRBV25-1 and TRBJ1-3; D possibly corresponds to TRBD1 (5 bases). With 4 bases removed from V and 0 bases from J, the gap between germline ends came to 10 bases. The CDR3 is made up of 15 amino acids. Looked up from germline, CDR1 is MGHDK and CDR2 is SYGVNS. The CDR3 protein is CASSVGTDSGNTIYF. Written as DNA, the CDR3 is TGTGCCAGCAGTGTTGGGACGGACTCTGGAAACACCATATATTTT.

This clone was detected only a few times. The chain combines TRBV30 with TRBJ1-2; a possible D gene is TRBD1 (5 bases). Between the trimmed V and J ends, which lost 8 bases and 3 bases, there was a span of 22 bases. The CDR3 is 15 amino acids. CDR1 is GTSNPN, CDR2 SVGIG, per germline (reference sequence). The CDR3 reads CAGDKEGWTDYGYTF. The CDR3 region has the DNA TGTGCCGGTGACAAGGAGGGGTGGACGGACTATGGCTACACCTTC.

The rearrangement links TRBV30 to TRBJ2-3, with 11 bases identical to TRBD1. The CDR3 totals 15 residues. Germline V gene data show CDR1 as GTSNPN and CDR2 as SVGIG (reference sequence). V lost 1 base to trimming and J lost 3 bases; unmatched junction nucleotides: 3. CDR3 nucleotides: TGTGCCTGGAGTGATGGACAGGGGGCTACAGATACGCAGTATTTT. This codes for CAWSDGQGATDTQYF.

The chain joins TRBV7-8 to TRBJ1-2, with a weak D call TRBD1 (5 bases). In germline, CDR1 is SGHVS, CDR2 FQNEAQ. CDR3 size: 14 residues. Trimming took 5 bases from V and 4 from J, leaving 14 bases between them. The CDR3 region is CASSLETAFYGYTF. The CDR3 DNA reads as TGTGCCAGCAGCCTCGAGACAGCCTTCTATGGCTACACCTTC.

The rearrangement links TRBV30 to TRBJ2-7; 7 nucleotides line up with TRBD1. The germline V gene encodes CDR1 GTSNPN and CDR2 SVGIG (reference sequence). The CDR3 sequence is 13 residues long. V trimming: 3 bases; J trimming: 5 bases; junction bases outside the gene matches: 7. CDR3 sequence reads: CAWSRDRGNEQYF. CDR3 sequence (DNA): TGTGCCTGGAGCCGGGACAGAGGTAACGAGCAGTACTTC.

The genes are TRBV15 and TRBJ1-5; TRBD1 agrees at 8 bases. Germline assignment: CDR1 LNHNV and CDR2 YYDKDF (reference sequence). The V and J ends lost 5 bases and 4 bases, in that order; junction bases with no gene match: 7. This CDR3 is built from 15 residues. CDR3 nucleotide sequence: TGTGCCACCAGCCCTTGGACAGGGAGGAATCAGCCCCAGCATTTT. It codes for CATSPWTGRNQPQHF.

This chain connects TRBV5-1 to TRBJ1-2, with no clear D. This CDR3 comprises 13 residues. From germline, CDR1 is SGHRS and CDR2 YFSETQ. Trimming cost V 0 bases and J 3 bases, with 6 bases left between them. In DNA form, the CDR3 reads TGCGCCAGCAGCTTGGACACGGACTATGGCTACACCTTC. It is translated as CASSLDTDYGYTF. Filled out from reference TRBV5-1 and TRBJ1-2, the complete variable domain reads KAGVTQTPRYLIKTRGQQVTLSCSPISGHRSVSWYQQTPGQGLQFLFEYFSETQRNKGNFPGRFSGRQFSNSRSEMNVSTLELGDSALYLCASSLDTDYGYTFGSGTRLTVV.